This entry lists 10 T cell receptor beta chains sequenced from one sample in a study of T-cell memory formation after mild COVID-19. TCRdb passed the 5' RACE reads through MiXCR, listing each CDR3 protein once. The data contain approximately 300,000 distinct CDR3 sequences, approximately 16% of them singletons. The sequencing sample was made of PBMCs or a T cell subset sorted from them (not recorded which). The source of these receptors is a man younger than 35 who had mild COVID-19 (a few samples of this study predate the infection). Cell type and time point are not known.

In its sample, this clonotype was seen a few times. The rearrangement uses TRBV20-1 and TRBJ1-1; D not resolved. The ends were cut back, 6 bases at V and 6 bases at J, with 17 bases in the middle. The CDR3 runs 13 residues. Germline CDR1 reads DFQATT; CDR2 reads SNEGSKA (reference sequence). The CDR3 DNA reads TGCAGTGCCGCCTTTTCGGTTATCGCTGAAGCTTTCTTT. Translating it yields CSAAFSVIAEAFF.

This clonotype was counted at least ten times. The gene calls are TRBV4-3 and TRBJ2-2; 8 nucleotides agree with TRBD1. Per the germline V gene, CDR1 is LGHNA and CDR2 is YSLEER. The CDR3 sequence is 19 residues long. The J segment lost 1 base and the V segment lost 4 bases, leaving 14 bases of the junction unmatched. The CDR3 loop is CASSPELIQGALNTGELFF. In DNA form, the CDR3 reads TGCGCCAGCAGCCCAGAATTGATCCAGGGGGCCCTGAACACCGGGGAGCTGTTTTTT.

Ten or more counts support this clonotype. V usage is TRBV5-1 and J usage is TRBJ1-1, with 8 bases fitting TRBD1. The CDR3 is made up of 15 amino acids. Germline CDR1 and CDR2: SGHRS and YFSETQ. Unmatched junction bases numbered 5, after V lost 0 bases and J lost 4 bases. The CDR3: CASSLGWTGSTEAFF. The DNA of the CDR3 is TGCGCCAGCAGCTTGGGGTGGACAGGGTCCACTGAAGCTTTCTTT.

This clonotype has more than one count but fewer than ten. J is TRBJ2-6 and V is TRBV7-2; no clear D gene. The V end lost 3 bases, the J end lost 1 base, and 7 bases lay between the germline ends. The CDR3 runs to 15 residues. Per germline, CDR1 SGHTA and CDR2 FQGNSA. The CDR3 protein is CASSFRFSGANVLTF. For the CDR3, the DNA is TGTGCCAGCAGCTTCAGGTTTTCTGGGGCCAACGTCCTGACTTTC. Combining the CDR3 with reference TRBV7-2 and TRBJ2-6 gives the whole variable domain GAGVSQSPSNKVTEKGKDVELRCDPISGHTALYWYRQSLGQGLEFLIYFQGNSAPDKSGLPSDRFSAERTGGSVSTLTIQRTQQEDSAVYLCASSFRFSGANVLTFGAGSRLTVL.

The chain uses TRBV7-9 and TRBJ2-7; 9 bases match TRBD1. The CDR3 has 17 residues. Per the germline V gene, CDR1 is SEHNR and CDR2 is FQNEAQ (reference sequence). The ends lost 1 base at V and 0 bases at J; junction bases unmatched: 7. CDR3: CASSLGFGQGLSYEQYV. The DNA of the CDR3 is TGTGCCAGCAGCTTAGGTTTTGGACAGGGGCTCTCCTACGAGCAGTACGTC.

The chain employs TRBV6-6 and TRBJ1-2, with 7 bases aligning to TRBD1. The length of the CDR3 is 14 residues. V lost 2 bases, J lost 8 bases, and 8 bases stayed unmatched. Per the germline V gene, CDR1 is MNHNY and CDR2 is SVGAGI (reference sequence). The CDR3 coding sequence is TGTGCCAGCAGTTACCTGGCAGGGGGTAACGGCTACACCTTC. The encoded protein is CASSYLAGGNGYTF.

The chain combines TRBV6-6 with TRBJ1-4, with D uncertain. Germline V gene data show CDR1 as MNHNY and CDR2 as SVGAGI (reference sequence). The V gene lost 3 bases and the J gene lost 7 bases, with 12 bases spanning the gap. This CDR3 spans 14 amino acids. CDR3 bases: TGTGCCAGCAGTTATTCCGAGAGCGGTGAAAAACTGTTTTTT. Translation gives CASSYSESGEKLFF.

This clonotype was detected a few times. The V gene is TRBV12-3 or TRBV12-4, the J gene TRBJ2-1; 7 bases line up with TRBD1. This CDR3 comprises 12 residues. V lost 5 bases and J lost 9; bases outside the gene matches: 4. As DNA, the CDR3 is TGTGCCAGCAGTCAGACAGGGCCTGAGCAGTTCTTC. Translation: CASSQTGPEQFF.

This rearrangement joins TRBV4-3 to TRBJ1-1, with unresolved D. V lost 0 bases and J lost 8, with 10 bases in between. This CDR3 comprises 13 residues. CDR1 is LGHNA and CDR2 is YSLEER in the germline V gene. The DNA for the CDR3 is TGCGCCAGCAGCCAAGAAGGCGGGTCGGAAGCTTTCTTT. As protein: CASSQEGGSEAFF.

This clonotype has a count of ten or more. The chain has TRBV30 and TRBJ1-1, with D maybe TRBD1 (6 bases). The CDR3 covers 15 residues. With 3 bases removed from V and 4 bases from J, the gap between germline ends came to 18 bases. Germline values: CDR1 GTSNPN, CDR2 SVGIG (reference sequence). The CDR3 DNA reads TGTGCCTGGAGCCCCGGCGGGGGCCTGGGCACTGAAGCTTTCTTT. It encodes CAWSPGGGLGTEAFF.